The table lists the clone carrying this T cell receptor (beta chain) with a few counts. As yet, its antigen is unknown. The sample originates from a study of shared clonotypes between healthy human individuals. Study-wide points: Clonotype sharing among donors likely depends on sequencing depth. In general, naive subsets displayed greater estimated richness than memory subsets did.

The protocol was immunoSEQ multiplex PCR, while the TCRdb copy is restricted to in-frame clones and leaves out a portion. The table shows roughly 2.5 million clones, with about 92% occurring only once. CD4+ cell separation produced CD45RA+ naive and CD45RA-negative memory subsets. This TCR was sampled from a man in his late teens or twenties in good health. Material: naive CD4+ T cells sorted from blood. Subset reported: CD45RA+ positively selected.

CDR3 in DNA: TGTGCCAGCAGCGTAGCCAGGGAGGGTCAGCCCCAGCATTTT. Translated, it gives CASSVAREGQPQHF. The rearrangement uses TRBV9 and TRBJ1-5; a weak D match, TRBD1 (5 bases). The length of the CDR3 is 14 residues. Trimming removed 0 bases from V and 6 bases from J, with 10 bases in between. Germline loops: CDR1 SGDLS, CDR2 YYNGEE.